This record concerns one T cell receptor beta chain sequence. Its antigen is not identified. TCRdb keeps only in-frame clones here, not all; method: immunoSEQ multiplex PCR. The repertoire includes some 9,500 clones, approximately 72% of them detected once, and 20% to 25% sits in the top ten. The data derive from a study of T cell clones after liver transplantation. Study-level background: Draws occurred before transplant, before withdrawal, and after complete or failed withdrawal. General study results and limits: Compared with third party-reactive sequences, donor-reactive ones declined more, independent of withdrawal success. In most of the 8 subjects, circulating graft-donor-reactive CD4 TCRbeta sequences fell significantly after transplant.

The CDR3 spans 14 residues. Deletions cut 2 bases from V and 6 bases from J, with 14 bases between. The germline V gene has CDR1 SGHNT and CDR2 YENEEA. This receptor was identified in a human patient who received a liver transplant. Among the T cells, some may be from the graft donor. The sequencing used CD8+ T cells from blood, collected at the approximately 15-month timepoint. The chain links TRBV11-3 to TRBJ2-7; possibly TRBD1 or TRBD2 for D (5 bases each). CDR3 loop: CASSLNGAASEQYF. DNA of the CDR3: TGTGCCAGCAGCTTAAACGGGGCGGCCTCCGAGCAGTACTTC.